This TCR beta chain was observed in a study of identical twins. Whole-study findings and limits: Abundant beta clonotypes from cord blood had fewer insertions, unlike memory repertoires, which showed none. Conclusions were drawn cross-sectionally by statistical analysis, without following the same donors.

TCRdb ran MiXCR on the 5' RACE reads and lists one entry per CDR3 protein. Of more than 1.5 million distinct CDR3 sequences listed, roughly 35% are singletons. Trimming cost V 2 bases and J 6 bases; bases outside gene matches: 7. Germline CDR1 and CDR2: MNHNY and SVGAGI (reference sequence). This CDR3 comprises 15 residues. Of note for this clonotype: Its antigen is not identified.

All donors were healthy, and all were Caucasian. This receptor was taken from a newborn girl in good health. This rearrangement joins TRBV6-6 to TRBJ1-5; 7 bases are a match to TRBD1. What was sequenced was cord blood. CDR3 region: CASSYQTGVRQPQHF. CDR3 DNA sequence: TGTGCCAGCAGTTACCAAACAGGGGTCCGTCAGCCCCAGCATTTT.